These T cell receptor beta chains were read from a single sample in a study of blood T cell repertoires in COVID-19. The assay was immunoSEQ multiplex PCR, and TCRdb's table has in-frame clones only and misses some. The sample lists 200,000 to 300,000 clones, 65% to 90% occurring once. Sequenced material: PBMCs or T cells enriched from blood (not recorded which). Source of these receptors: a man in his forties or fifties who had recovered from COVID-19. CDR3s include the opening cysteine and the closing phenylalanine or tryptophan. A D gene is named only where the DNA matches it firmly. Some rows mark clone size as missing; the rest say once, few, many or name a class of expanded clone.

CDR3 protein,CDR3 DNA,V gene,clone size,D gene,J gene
CASSLAGESPLHF,TGCGCCAGCAGCTTGGCGGGGGAATCACCCCTCCACTTT,TRBV5-1,NA,NA,TRBJ1-6
CASSVTGGSNTEAFF,TGTGCCAGCAGCGTAACAGGGGGTTCGAACACTGAAGCTTTCTTT,TRBV11-3,once,TRBD1,TRBJ1-1
CAISESPDRGYGYTF,TGTGCCATCAGTGAGTCGCCCGACAGGGGGTATGGCTACACCTTC,TRBV10-3,NA,TRBD1,TRBJ1-2
CASSQATVNTEAFF,TGCGCCAGCAGCCAAGCGACAGTGAACACTGAAGCTTTCTTT,TRBV4-3,NA,NA,TRBJ1-1
CATSEKAGTGDEKLFF,TGTGCCACCAGTGAAAAAGCCGGGACAGGCGATGAAAAACTGTTTTTT,TRBV24-1,NA,TRBD1,TRBJ1-4
CASSPGVDTEAFF,TGTGCCAGCAGCCCCGGGGTAGACACTGAAGCTTTCTTT,TRBV7-2,NA,NA,TRBJ1-1
CAWSRQEDQPQHF,TGTGCCTGGAGTCGGCAGGAAGATCAGCCCCAGCATTTT,TRBV30,NA,NA,TRBJ1-5
CASSFQGALGNQPQHF,TGTGCCAGCAGCTTTCAGGGGGCGCTTGGCAATCAGCCCCAGCATTTT,TRBV5-4,few,TRBD1,TRBJ1-5
CASSQAASYEQYF,TGTGCCAGCAGCCAAGCGGCCTCCTACGAGCAGTACTTC,TRBV5-5,NA,NA,TRBJ2-7
CASAPWTGVGSKNIQYF,TGTGCCAGCGCCCCATGGACAGGGGTGGGATCCAAAAACATTCAGTACTTC,TRBV27,NA,TRBD1,TRBJ2-4
CASSQGTGPRNTIYF,TGCGCCAGCAGCCAAGGGACAGGCCCTCGAAACACCATATATTTT,TRBV4-3,NA,TRBD1,TRBJ1-3